This T cell receptor beta chain emerged from a study of blood T cell repertoires in COVID-19. For the study at large: Sample material is recorded as cDNA or gDNA derived from T cells, B-cell-depleted T cells, or PBMCs.

The V end was cut by 5 bases, the J end by 2 bases, with 9 bases between. Germline V gives CDR1 MNHEY, CDR2 SVGAGI. The CDR3 is 13 residues long. Using immunoSEQ multiplex PCR, the repertoire was profiled, and TCRdb retains in-frame clones only, with some absent. The table lists 95,000 to 150,000 clones, under 85% of them singletons. The J gene is TRBJ1-1, the V gene TRBV6-5, with D possibly being TRBD1 (5 bases). Sequencing input: peripheral blood. This sequence originates from a man aged 55 to 70 with acute or convalescent COVID-19. DNA of the CDR3: TGTGCCAGCAGTACAGGATATAACACTGAAGCTTTCTTT. Encoded protein: CASSTGYNTEAFF.